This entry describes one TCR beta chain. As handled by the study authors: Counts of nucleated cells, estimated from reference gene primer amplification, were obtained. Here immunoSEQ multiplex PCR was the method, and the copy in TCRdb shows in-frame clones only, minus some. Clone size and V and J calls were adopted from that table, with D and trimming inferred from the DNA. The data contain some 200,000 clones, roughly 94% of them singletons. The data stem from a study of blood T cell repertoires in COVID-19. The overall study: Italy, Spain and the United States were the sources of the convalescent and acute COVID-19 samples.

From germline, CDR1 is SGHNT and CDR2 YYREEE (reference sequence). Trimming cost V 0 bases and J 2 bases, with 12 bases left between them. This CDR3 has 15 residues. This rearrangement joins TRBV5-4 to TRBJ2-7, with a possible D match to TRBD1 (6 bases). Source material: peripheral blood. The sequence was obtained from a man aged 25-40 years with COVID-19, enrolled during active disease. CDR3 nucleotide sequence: TGTGCCAGCAGCTTGGAGGACGGGACAACCTACGAGCAGTACTTC. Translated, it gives CASSLEDGTTYEQYF.